This T cell receptor beta chain was identified in a study of untreated major depressive disorder. Assay: immunoSEQ multiplex PCR; the TCRdb copy retains only in-frame clones and omits some. This table has 20,000 to 25,000 clones, approximately 87% appearing once. Study-wide results and limits: TRBV05-01 (Vbeta 5.1) usage was higher in CD4+ T cells of depressed patients than controls.

The CDR3 extends over 13 amino acids. Germline V CDR1 and CDR2: MDHEN, SYDVKM. V dropped 8 bases and J dropped 5; count of bases not matched to a gene: 5. Regarding this clone: Its antigen is not known.

Participants with major medical conditions, Axis I/II comorbidities, regular medication or illicit drug use were excluded. Each donor gave approximately 30 ml of EDTA blood. Typically approximately 96% of enriched cells were CD4+. This receptor was obtained from a woman aged 25 to 39 in good health. The sequenced material came from CD4+ T cells from PBMCs. V is TRBV28 and J is TRBJ2-7; 11 positions agree with TRBD1. This CDR3 is CASLPGQGDEQYF. CDR3 DNA sequence: TGTGCCAGCCTGCCGGGACAGGGGGACGAGCAGTACTTC.